The present TCR beta chain was sequenced within a study of blood T cell repertoires in COVID-19. Study at large: Acute and convalescent COVID-19 specimens originated in the United States, Italy and Spain.

The CDR3 is 13 amino acids. V shed 6 bases, J shed 2 bases, and the junction held 3 bases outside the gene matches. Germline assignment: CDR1 LGHNT and CDR2 FRNRAP. This clone was recorded only once. The data were produced by immunoSEQ multiplex PCR, yet TCRdb's version contains in-frame clones alone and is incomplete. This sample yields under 300,000 clones, of which around 84% are seen a single time; 1.5% to 1.9% belongs to the top ten. This TCR derives from a woman between 40 and 50 years old who had recovered from COVID-19. Material: peripheral blood. The rearrangement uses TRBV12-5 and TRBJ2-5; 7 nucleotides line up with TRBD2. CDR3 DNA sequence: TGTGCTAGTGGCCGTAGCGGGCAAGAGACCCAGTACTTC. This codes for CASGRSGQETQYF.